These 5 T cell receptor beta chains were all obtained from the same sample, sequenced in a study of cytomegalovirus exposure and HLA in healthy donors. PCR amplification relied on 60 Vbeta primers (plus 13 Jbeta primers). TCRdb keeps only in-frame clones here, not all; method: immunoSEQ multiplex PCR. The sample gives about 190,000 clones, about 77% of which show up once; approximately 4.6% is in the top ten. The sequencing sample was made of PBMCs. The receptors stem from a man in his thirties or forties in good health and CMV-seropositive.

The gene calls are TRBV7-9 and TRBJ2-7; D may be TRBD1 (5 bases). The CDR3 loop spans 11 amino acids. Germline CDR1 and CDR2: SEHNR and FQNEAQ (reference sequence). The V and J ends lost 5 bases and 5 bases respectively, with 7 bases between them. CDR3 sequence reads: CASSLRDEQYF. CDR3 sequence (DNA): TGTGCCAGCAGCCTCAGGGACGAGCAGTACTTC.

The chain couples TRBV6-5 to TRBJ1-2, with TRBD1 as a possible D gene (5 bases). Trimming removed 4 bases at V and 3 bases at J, with 18 bases between. Germline V gene lookup returns CDR1 MNHEY and CDR2 SVGAGI. The CDR3 is made up of 16 amino acids. CDR3 DNA sequence: TGTGCCAGCAGTTTAAGTTCAGGGTCGACATACTATGGCTACACCTTC. Translated: CASSLSSGSTYYGYTF.

The chain is built from TRBV4-2 and TRBJ2-7, with D maybe TRBD1 (6 bases). Germline V CDR1 and CDR2: LGHNA, YNFKEQ. The CDR3 has 15 amino acids. V was shortened by 3 bases and J by 2 bases, with 14 bases between the two germline ends. The CDR3 reads CASSQAGTPTYEQYF. The CDR3 nucleotides read TGTGCCAGCAGCCAGGCCGGGACACCTACCTACGAGCAGTACTTC.

The chain recombines TRBV7-2 with TRBJ2-3; 9 bases agree with TRBD2. V lost 7 bases and J lost 5; bases outside the gene matches: 10. Germline loops: CDR1 SGHTA, CDR2 FQGNSA. The CDR3 is 15 amino acids. The CDR3 loop is CASTPVASGKDTQYF. The CDR3 DNA follows: TGTGCCAGCACCCCAGTGGCTAGCGGGAAAGATACGCAGTATTTT.

The DNA for the CDR3 is TGCGCCAGCGCGAGCACAGATACGCAGTATTTT. This encodes CASASTDTQYF. V and J are TRBV5-1 and TRBJ2-3; no clear D gene. Trimming removed 7 bases from V and 0 bases from J, with 3 bases in between. In germline, CDR1 is SGHRS, CDR2 YFSETQ. The CDR3 spans 11 residues.